Listed here are 24 T cell receptor beta chains from one sample, sequenced in a study of blood T cell repertoires in COVID-19. Only in-frame clones appear in the TCRdb table, and some are missing; sequencing was by immunoSEQ multiplex PCR. Of fewer than 150,000 clones listed, more than 60% are singletons. Sequencing was carried out using peripheral blood. The source is a man aged 50-59 years with acute or convalescent COVID-19.

V and J are TRBV7-3 and TRBJ2-2; D perhaps matches TRBD1 (5 bases). Germline CDR1 and CDR2: SGHTA and FQGTGA. Trimming pared 2 bases from V and 2 bases from J, leaving 9 bases between. This CDR3 is built from 15 residues. In DNA form, the CDR3 reads TGTGCCAGCAGCTTAGCAGGGTTTAACACCGGGGAGCTGTTTTTT. It specifies CASSLAGFNTGELFF.

In nucleotides, the CDR3 is TGCGCCAGCTCACCAATACAGGGAAATTCACCCCTCCACTTT. Amino acids: CASSPIQGNSPLHF. The chain joins TRBV5-1 to TRBJ1-6, with a tentative D call TRBD1 (6 bases). V lost 7 bases to trimming and J lost 7 bases, with 15 bases between them. The CDR3 runs to 14 residues. Germline assignment: CDR1 SGHRS and CDR2 YFSETQ.

V usage is TRBV2 and J usage is TRBJ2-7; TRBD2 might be the D (7 bases). V lost 5 bases to trimming and J lost 0 bases, with 11 bases between them. Per the germline V gene, CDR1 is SNHLY and CDR2 is FYNNEI. The CDR3 is made up of 14 amino acids. The CDR3 bases are TGTGCCAGCAGTCGCGGGGGCCCCTCCTACGAGCAGTACTTC. It yields the protein CASSRGGPSYEQYF.

Comment on this clone: The sample contains more than one DNA sequence encoding this CDR3. The rearrangement joins TRBV5-1 to TRBJ2-5, with TRBD2 matching over 11 bases. The V segment lost 4 bases and the J segment 2 bases; nucleotides outside the gene matches: 4. CDR3 length: 15 amino acids. Germline CDR1 SGHRS, CDR2 YFSETQ. DNA for the CDR3: TGCGCCAGCAGCCCGGGACTAGCGGAACAAGAGACCCAGTACTTC. Protein product: CASSPGLAEQETQYF.

This chain connects TRBV5-1 to TRBJ2-3; maybe TRBD1 (6 bases). V was pared by 5 bases and J by 0 bases, with 13 bases between. Germline-derived CDR1 and CDR2 are SGHRS and YFSETQ. The CDR3 loop spans 15 amino acids. CDR3 residues: CASRRTVDSTDTQYF. CDR3 coding DNA: TGCGCCAGCAGGAGGACAGTTGATAGCACAGATACGCAGTATTTT.

The rearrangement uses TRBV6-5 and TRBJ2-3, with 8 positions matching TRBD1. The CDR3 has 15 amino acids. V lost 4 bases to trimming and J lost 1 base; unmatched junction nucleotides: 4. The V gene's germline CDR1 is MNHEY and CDR2 SVGAGI. CDR3 residues: CASSSTGDGTDTQYF. In DNA form, the CDR3 reads TGTGCCAGCAGTTCGACAGGGGACGGCACAGATACGCAGTATTTT.

This chain joins TRBV5-4 and TRBJ1-5; TRBD1 aligns across 8 bases. Germline loops: CDR1 SGHNT, CDR2 YYREEE (reference sequence). This CDR3 comprises 14 residues. After removal of 5 bases from V and 5 bases from J, the junction contained 6 bases not matched to a gene. The CDR3 reads CASSAQGADQPQHF. The CDR3 DNA reads TGTGCCAGCAGTGCCCAGGGGGCGGATCAGCCCCAGCATTTT.

V is TRBV30 and J is TRBJ1-5, with TRBD1 as a possible D gene (5 bases). V shed 2 bases and J shed 0 bases, with 14 bases lying between them. Germline lookup yields CDR1 GTSNPN and CDR2 SVGIG (reference sequence). The CDR3 loop spans 16 amino acids. The CDR3 nucleotides are TGTGCCTGGAGTAAAAGGAGACAGTCTAGCAATCAGCCCCAGCATTTT. This gives the protein CAWSKRRQSSNQPQHF. Combining the CDR3 with reference TRBV30 and TRBJ1-5 gives the whole variable domain SQTIHQWPATLVQPVGSPLSLECTVEGTSNPNLYWYRQAAGRGLQLLFYSVGIGQISSEVPQNLSASRPQDRQFILSSKKLLLSDSGFYLCAWSKRRQSSNQPQHFGDGTRLSIL.

The CDR3 DNA sequence: TGTGCCAGCAGCCTCAGACAGGGCACAGATACGCAGTATTTT. Translating gives CASSLRQGTDTQYF. This chain connects TRBV11-3 to TRBJ2-3; possibly TRBD1 for D (6 bases). In germline, CDR1 is SGHNT, CDR2 YENEEA. The CDR3 consists of 14 residues. With 5 bases removed from V and 1 base from J, the gap between germline ends came to 10 bases.

This clone was detected only a few times. This chain connects TRBV9 to TRBJ1-1; no clear D gene. This CDR3 comprises 13 residues. V was pared by 0 bases and J by 4 bases, with 7 bases between. In germline, CDR1 is SGDLS, CDR2 YYNGEE. CDR3 coding DNA: TGTGCCAGCAGCGTAGGGCCCACCACTGAAGCTTTCTTT. This translates into CASSVGPTTEAFF.

The chain uses TRBV7-3 and TRBJ1-2, with 8 positions matching TRBD1. This CDR3 comprises 13 residues. V was clipped by 5 bases and J by 5 bases; unmatched bases: 4. CDR1 and CDR2 (germline): SGHTA, FQGTGA. CDR3 bases: TGTGCCAGCAGCAGGGGACAGGATTATGGCTACACCTTC. Encoded protein: CASSRGQDYGYTF.

V usage is TRBV11-2 and J usage is TRBJ1-1; 7 positions agree with TRBD1. The CDR3 is 15 residues long. V trimming: 2 bases; J trimming: 1 base; junction bases outside the gene matches: 4. CDR1 is SGHAT and CDR2 is FQNNGV in the germline V gene. DNA of the CDR3: TGTGCCAGCAGCTTACAACCAGGGGGGAACACTGAAGCTTTCTTT. Amino acid sequence: CASSLQPGGNTEAFF.

A few counts support this clone. V and J are TRBV10-3 and TRBJ1-2; possibly TRBD1 for D (5 bases). This CDR3 comprises 15 residues. The V and J ends lost 4 bases and 7 bases respectively, with 19 bases between them. In germline, CDR1 is ENHRY, CDR2 SYGVKD. The CDR3 DNA reads TGTGCCATCAGTGCATCGCAGGGCGGATTGCGTGGCTACACCTTC. It yields the protein CAISASQGGLRGYTF.

The rearrangement uses TRBV6-6 and TRBJ1-1; perhaps TRBD1 as D (5 bases). The ends were cut back, 5 bases at V and 8 bases at J, with 9 bases in the middle. The CDR3 sequence is 11 residues long. Per germline, CDR1 MNHNY and CDR2 SVGAGI (reference sequence). DNA of the CDR3: TGTGCCAGCAGTGACAGAACAGAAGCTTTCTTT. Protein product: CASSDRTEAFF.

V and J are TRBV10-3 and TRBJ1-5; TRBD1 is a possible D gene (6 bases). Germline CDR1 is ENHRY and CDR2 is SYGVKD. CDR3 length: 13 residues. V was pared by 6 bases and J by 7 bases, with 13 bases between. This CDR3 is CAISTGNEQPQHF. CDR3 DNA sequence: TGTGCCATCAGCACAGGGAATGAGCAGCCCCAGCATTTT.

V usage is TRBV3-1 (or the pseudogene TRBV3-2) and J usage is TRBJ2-1; D remains unclear. Germline V gene sequence: CDR1 LGHDT, CDR2 YNNKEL (reference sequence). V gave up 0 bases and J gave up 10 bases, with 7 bases separating them. The CDR3 totals 12 residues. The CDR3 DNA follows: TGTGCCAGCAGCCAAGAGCTCAGAGAGCAGTTCTTC. Translation: CASSQELREQFF.

The genes are TRBV6-5 and TRBJ1-6; D unresolved. Germline V gives CDR1 MNHEY, CDR2 SVGAGI. V was trimmed by 0 bases and J by 6 bases, leaving 3 bases between them. The CDR3 runs to 13 residues. The CDR3 is CASSYSGNSPLHF. For the CDR3, the DNA is TGTGCCAGCAGTTACTCCGGTAATTCACCCCTCCACTTT.

The genes are TRBV18 and TRBJ2-5; 8 bases line up with TRBD2. The junction had 16 bases not matched to a gene; V was cut back by 2 bases and J by 5 bases. The CDR3 loop spans 18 amino acids. CDR1 and CDR2 from the germline V gene are KGHSH and LQKENI. CDR3 in amino acids: CASSPRGWAGGKTETQYF. In DNA form, the CDR3 reads TGTGCCAGCTCACCAAGGGGGTGGGCGGGAGGTAAGACGGAGACCCAGTACTTC.

The chain has TRBV3-1 (or the pseudogene TRBV3-2) and TRBJ2-3; 12 bases align to TRBD1. This CDR3 comprises 16 residues. Germline CDR1 LGHDT, CDR2 YNNKEL (reference sequence). Germline trimming cut 4 bases from V and 3 bases from J; bases unmatched to any gene: 5. CDR3 residues: CASSRDRGRGTDTQYF. CDR3 nucleotide sequence: TGTGCCAGCAGCCGGGACAGGGGGCGCGGAACAGATACGCAGTATTTT.

The CDR3 nucleotides read TGTGCCAGCAGACCCGGGACTACAACGGTACCGCTGTTTTTT. Translated, it gives CASRPGTTTVPLFF. The J gene is TRBJ2-2, the V gene TRBV6-5; 7 bases are shared with TRBD2. The CDR3 has 14 amino acids. V lost 6 bases and J lost 13; bases outside the gene matches: 14. Germline CDR1 is MNHEY and CDR2 is SVGAGI.

The chain is built from TRBV18 and TRBJ2-7; perhaps TRBD1 as D (6 bases). CDR3 length equals 14 residues. Trimming cost V 4 bases and J 0 bases, with 10 bases left between them. Germline V CDR1 and CDR2: KGHSH, LQKENI. The CDR3, as DNA: TGTGCCAGCTCACGGGTAGGGGGCTCCTACGAGCAGTACTTC. Translated: CASSRVGGSYEQYF.

The rearrangement uses TRBV7-6 and TRBJ2-2; 13 bases match TRBD2. The CDR3 runs to 17 residues. In germline, CDR1 is SGHVS, CDR2 FNYEAQ. V was clipped by 6 bases and J by 2 bases; unmatched bases: 6. The CDR3 DNA follows: TGTGCCAGCAGTCCGACTAGCGGGGGGACTAACACCGGGGAGCTGTTTTTT. Residues: CASSPTSGGTNTGELFF.

The J gene is TRBJ2-1, the V gene TRBV19, with 15 bases that match TRBD2. The CDR3 extends over 20 amino acids. V was pared by 4 bases and J by 0 bases, with 10 bases of the junction left unmatched. The V gene's germline CDR1 is LNHDA and CDR2 SQIVND (reference sequence). Written as DNA, the CDR3 is TGTGCCAGTAGTACGGGACTAGCGGGAGGTAACCCGATCTCCTACAATGAGCAGTTCTTC. Protein product: CASSTGLAGGNPISYNEQFF.

In regard to this clone: One base away lies a much larger clone, so this may be a sequencing read error. V gene TRBV11-2 combines with J gene TRBJ1-1, with unresolved D. Germline V gene sequence: CDR1 SGHAT, CDR2 FQNNGV. The CDR3 has 13 amino acids. The V end was cut by 1 base, the J end by 1 base, with 4 bases between. The CDR3 sequence: CASSLVRNTEAFF. CDR3 DNA sequence: TGTGCCAGCAGCTTAGTCAGGAACACTGAAGCTTTCTTT.